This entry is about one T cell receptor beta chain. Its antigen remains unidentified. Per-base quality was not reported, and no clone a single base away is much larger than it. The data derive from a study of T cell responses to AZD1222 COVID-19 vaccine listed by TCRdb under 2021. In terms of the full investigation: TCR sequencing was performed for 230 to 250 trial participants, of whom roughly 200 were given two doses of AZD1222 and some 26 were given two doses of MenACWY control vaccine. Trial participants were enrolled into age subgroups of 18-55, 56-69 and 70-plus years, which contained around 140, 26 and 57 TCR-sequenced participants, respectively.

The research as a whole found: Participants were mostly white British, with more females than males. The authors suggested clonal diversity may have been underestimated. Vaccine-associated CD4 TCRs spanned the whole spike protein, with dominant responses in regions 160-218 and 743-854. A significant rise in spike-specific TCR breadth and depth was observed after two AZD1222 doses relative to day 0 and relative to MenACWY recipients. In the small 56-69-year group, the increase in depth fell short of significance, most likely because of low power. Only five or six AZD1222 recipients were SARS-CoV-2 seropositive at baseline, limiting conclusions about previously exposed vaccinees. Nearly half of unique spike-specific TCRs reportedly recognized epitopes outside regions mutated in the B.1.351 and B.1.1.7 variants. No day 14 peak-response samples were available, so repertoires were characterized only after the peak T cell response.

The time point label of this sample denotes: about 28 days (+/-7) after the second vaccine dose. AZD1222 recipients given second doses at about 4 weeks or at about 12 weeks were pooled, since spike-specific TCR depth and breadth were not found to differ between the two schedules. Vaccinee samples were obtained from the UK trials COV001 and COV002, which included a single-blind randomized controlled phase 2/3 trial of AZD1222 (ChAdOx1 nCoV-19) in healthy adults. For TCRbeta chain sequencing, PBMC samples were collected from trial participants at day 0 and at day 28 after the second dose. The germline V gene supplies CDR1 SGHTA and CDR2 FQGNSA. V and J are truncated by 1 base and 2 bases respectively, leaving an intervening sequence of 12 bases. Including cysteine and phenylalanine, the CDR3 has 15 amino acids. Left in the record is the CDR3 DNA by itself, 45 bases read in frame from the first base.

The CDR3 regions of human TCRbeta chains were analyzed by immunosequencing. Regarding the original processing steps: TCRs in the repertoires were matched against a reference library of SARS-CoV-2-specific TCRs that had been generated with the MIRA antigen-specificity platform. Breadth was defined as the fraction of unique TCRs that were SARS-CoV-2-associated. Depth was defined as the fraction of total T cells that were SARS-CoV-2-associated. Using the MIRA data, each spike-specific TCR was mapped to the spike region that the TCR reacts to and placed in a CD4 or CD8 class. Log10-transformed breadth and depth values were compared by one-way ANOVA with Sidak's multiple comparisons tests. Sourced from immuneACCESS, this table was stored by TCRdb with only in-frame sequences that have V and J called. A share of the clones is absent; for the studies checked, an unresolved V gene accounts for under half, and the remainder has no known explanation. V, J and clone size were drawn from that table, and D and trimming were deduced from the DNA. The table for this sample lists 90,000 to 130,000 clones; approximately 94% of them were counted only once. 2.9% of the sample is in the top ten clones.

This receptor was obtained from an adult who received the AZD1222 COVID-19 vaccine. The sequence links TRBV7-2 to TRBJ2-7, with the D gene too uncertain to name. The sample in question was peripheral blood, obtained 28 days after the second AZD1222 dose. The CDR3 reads CASSLVSSPTYEQYF. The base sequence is TGTGCCAGCAGCTTAGTAAGCAGCCCCACCTACGAGCAGTACTTC.